A selection of T cell receptor beta chains follows, all from one sample in a study of control samples from healthy donors and cancer patients. Assay: immunoSEQ multiplex PCR; the TCRdb copy retains only in-frame clones and omits some. Found here are 90,000 to 100,000 clones, about 79% of them singletons; the top ten hold under 12%. The sequenced sample consisted of blood. These receptors all come from a woman in her 30s in good health. Each CDR3 is given with its conserved first and last residue. A D gene is named only where the DNA matches it firmly. Some rows mark clone size as missing; the rest say once, few, many or name a class of expanded clone.

abundance: few
d_gene: .
v_gene: TRBV7-2
j_gene: TRBJ2-1
CDR3aa: CASSLGPGSYNEQFF
CDR3nt: TGTGCCAGCAGCTTAGGTCCTGGCTCCTACAATGAGCAGTTCTTC

abundance: .
d_gene: .
v_gene: TRBV7-6
j_gene: TRBJ1-1
CDR3aa: CASSLEGDTEAFF
CDR3nt: TGTGCCAGCAGCTTAGAAGGGGACACTGAAGCTTTCTTT

abundance: .
d_gene: .
v_gene: TRBV7-2
j_gene: TRBJ2-2
CDR3aa: CASSLVRSPGELFF
CDR3nt: TGTGCCAGCAGCTTAGTTCGGTCGCCCGGGGAGCTGTTTTTT

abundance: .
d_gene: TRBD1
v_gene: TRBV10-3
j_gene: TRBJ2-1
CDR3aa: CAISARQGQQKEQFF
CDR3nt: TGTGCCATCAGTGCCAGACAGGGGCAGCAAAAAGAGCAGTTCTTC

abundance: .
d_gene: .
v_gene: TRBV19
j_gene: TRBJ1-2
CDR3aa: CASSIWQADGYTF
CDR3nt: TGTGCCAGTAGTATATGGCAGGCTGATGGCTACACCTTC

abundance: .
d_gene: .
v_gene: TRBV6-5
j_gene: TRBJ1-5
CDR3aa: CASSYSKMGNQPQHF
CDR3nt: TGTGCCAGCAGTTACTCGAAGATGGGCAATCAGCCCCAGCATTTT

abundance: .
d_gene: .
v_gene: TRBV19
j_gene: TRBJ2-7
CDR3aa: CASRTRGGSYEQYF
CDR3nt: TGTGCCAGTAGAACCAGGGGAGGCTCCTACGAGCAGTACTTC

abundance: .
d_gene: TRBD1
v_gene: TRBV5-1
j_gene: TRBJ2-2
CDR3aa: CASSLRTGGGLVAGELFF
CDR3nt: TGCGCCAGCAGCTTGAGGACAGGGGGCGGCTTGGTCGCCGGGGAGCTGTTTTTT

abundance: .
d_gene: .
v_gene: TRBV5-6
j_gene: TRBJ1-4
CDR3aa: CASSLERGRTEKLFF
CDR3nt: TGTGCCAGCAGCTTGGAGAGGGGCCGTACTGAAAAACTGTTTTTT

abundance: .
d_gene: TRBD2
v_gene: TRBV7-3
j_gene: TRBJ2-3
CDR3aa: CASSLNPAYSGGTDTQYF
CDR3nt: TGTGCCAGCAGCTTAAACCCCGCGTATAGCGGGGGCACAGATACGCAGTATTTT

abundance: once
d_gene: TRBD2
v_gene: TRBV24-1
j_gene: TRBJ2-1
CDR3aa: CATELAGGIGEQFF
CDR3nt: TGTGCCACAGAACTAGCGGGGGGAATCGGGGAGCAGTTCTTC

abundance: .
d_gene: .
v_gene: TRBV27
j_gene: TRBJ1-1
CDR3aa: CASRGMSGTMNTEAFF
CDR3nt: TGTGCCAGCAGAGGGATGTCAGGGACCATGAACACTGAAGCTTTCTTT

abundance: .
d_gene: TRBD2
v_gene: TRBV5-6
j_gene: TRBJ2-1
CDR3aa: CASSWGTSGDSGNEQFF
CDR3nt: TGTGCCAGCAGCTGGGGGACTAGCGGGGATAGTGGGAATGAGCAGTTCTTC

abundance: few
d_gene: .
v_gene: TRBV21-1
j_gene: TRBJ1-6
CDR3aa: CAREGAPKPIYNSPLHF
CDR3nt: TGTGCCAGGGAGGGGGCCCCCAAACCCATATATAATTCACCCCTCCACTTT

abundance: .
d_gene: TRBD2
v_gene: TRBV9
j_gene: TRBJ2-5
CDR3aa: CASSVSGRGGGETQYF
CDR3nt: TGTGCCAGCAGCGTAAGCGGGCGGGGGGGCGGAGAGACCCAGTACTTC

abundance: .
d_gene: TRBD1
v_gene: TRBV5-1
j_gene: TRBJ2-3
CDR3aa: CASSQRQGVSTDTQYF
CDR3nt: TGCGCCAGCAGCCAGCGACAGGGTGTGAGCACAGATACGCAGTATTTT

abundance: .
d_gene: .
v_gene: TRBV4-1
j_gene: TRBJ1-6
CDR3aa: CASSQELGINSPLHF
CDR3nt: TGCGCCAGCAGCCAAGAACTCGGGATTAATTCACCCCTCCACTTT

abundance: .
d_gene: .
v_gene: TRBV24-1
j_gene: TRBJ1-1
CDR3aa: CATSAPGDTEAFF
CDR3nt: TGTGCCACCAGCGCCCCGGGGGACACTGAAGCTTTCTTT

abundance: few
d_gene: TRBD1
v_gene: TRBV12-3/TRBV12-4
j_gene: TRBJ1-5
CDR3aa: CASSRQGVQPQHF
CDR3nt: TGTGCCAGCAGCCGACAGGGAGTTCAGCCCCAGCATTTT

abundance: .
d_gene: .
v_gene: TRBV6-5
j_gene: TRBJ1-1
CDR3aa: CASRQGKAEAFF
CDR3nt: TGTGCCAGCAGACAGGGCAAAGCTGAAGCTTTCTTT

abundance: .
d_gene: .
v_gene: TRBV7-2
j_gene: TRBJ2-3
CDR3aa: CASSLYAGGTDTQYF
CDR3nt: TGTGCCAGCAGCTTATACGCAGGGGGCACAGATACGCAGTATTTT

abundance: .
d_gene: .
v_gene: TRBV7-8
j_gene: TRBJ1-1
CDR3aa: CASSLASQVGTEAFF
CDR3nt: TGTGCCAGCAGCTTAGCATCCCAAGTCGGCACTGAAGCTTTCTTT

abundance: .
d_gene: .
v_gene: TRBV19
j_gene: TRBJ1-6
CDR3aa: CASSIQAATYNSPLHF
CDR3nt: TGTGCCAGTAGTATACAAGCGGCCACCTATAATTCACCCCTCCACTTT

abundance: .
d_gene: .
v_gene: TRBV6-1
j_gene: TRBJ1-6
CDR3aa: CASSEGRGSPLHF
CDR3nt: TGTGCCAGCAGTGAAGGGAGGGGGTCACCCCTCCACTTT

abundance: .
d_gene: TRBD1
v_gene: TRBV4-2
j_gene: TRBJ1-2
CDR3aa: CASSQEMTGGRTYGYTF
CDR3nt: TGTGCCAGCAGCCAAGAAATGACAGGGGGTCGAACCTATGGCTACACCTTC

abundance: .
d_gene: TRBD1
v_gene: TRBV19
j_gene: TRBJ1-1
CDR3aa: CASFNNDRGTEAFF
CDR3nt: TGTGCCAGTTTCAACAACGACAGGGGCACTGAAGCTTTCTTT

abundance: .
d_gene: .
v_gene: TRBV13
j_gene: TRBJ1-4
CDR3aa: CASSLGTDGTNEKLFF
CDR3nt: TGTGCCAGCAGCTTAGGTACCGATGGGACTAATGAAAAACTGTTTTTT

abundance: few
d_gene: TRBD2
v_gene: TRBV7-7
j_gene: TRBJ2-3
CDR3aa: CASSSGLAGDTQYF
CDR3nt: TGTGCCAGCAGCTCCGGACTAGCGGGAGATACGCAGTATTTT

abundance: few
d_gene: .
v_gene: TRBV6-5
j_gene: TRBJ2-5
CDR3aa: CASRRGVGETQYF
CDR3nt: TGTGCCAGCAGAAGAGGGGTCGGAGAGACCCAGTACTTC

abundance: .
d_gene: .
v_gene: TRBV18
j_gene: TRBJ2-4
CDR3aa: CASSPGIRAKNIQYF
CDR3nt: TGTGCCAGCTCACCCGGGATCCGGGCCAAAAACATTCAGTACTTC

abundance: .
d_gene: .
v_gene: TRBV5-1
j_gene: TRBJ2-1
CDR3aa: CASSLVGHDEQFF
CDR3nt: TGCGCCAGCAGCTTAGTGGGGCACGATGAGCAGTTCTTC

abundance: .
d_gene: TRBD2
v_gene: TRBV27
j_gene: TRBJ2-1
CDR3aa: CASSLLAGDTQFF
CDR3nt: TGTGCCAGCAGCCTTCTAGCGGGGGATACACAGTTCTTC

abundance: .
d_gene: .
v_gene: TRBV25-1
j_gene: TRBJ1-2
CDR3aa: CASRQGSNYGYTF
CDR3nt: TGTGCCAGCAGGCAGGGTTCAAACTATGGCTACACCTTC

abundance: .
d_gene: TRBD1
v_gene: TRBV4-3
j_gene: TRBJ2-7
CDR3aa: CASSQGRDRFSYEQYF
CDR3nt: TGCGCCAGCAGCCAAGGAAGGGACAGGTTCTCCTACGAGCAGTACTTC

abundance: .
d_gene: TRBD1
v_gene: TRBV5-4
j_gene: TRBJ2-7
CDR3aa: CASSLRTGSYEQYF
CDR3nt: TGTGCCAGCAGCTTGAGGACAGGATCCTACGAGCAGTACTTC

abundance: once
d_gene: TRBD2
v_gene: TRBV4-3
j_gene: TRBJ2-6
CDR3aa: CASSRDRPPGGVWANVLTF
CDR3nt: TGCGCCAGCAGCCGGGATCGACCGCCGGGGGGGGTTTGGGCCAACGTCCTGACTTTC